This T cell receptor (beta chain) comes out of a study of T cells after yellow fever vaccination. Findings and caveats of the study: After the booster, roughly 96% of CD4 and 88% of CD8 primary-response clones were re-detected. Clonotypes appearing in both CD4 and CD8 compartments existed, and their share was small.

UMIs were added to TCR cDNA along with a universal primer site when it was made by 5'RACE template switching. TCRdb re-called the 5' RACE reads through MiXCR, storing one row per CDR3 protein. The sample records 170,000 or so distinct CDR3 sequences, around 9.7% being singletons. The CDR3 contains 15 residues. Germline assignment: CDR1 SGHDN and CDR2 FVKESK. The ends lost 3 bases at V and 3 bases at J; junction bases unmatched: 4. For this clonotype: No antigen is known for it.

The chain couples TRBV14 to TRBJ2-7, with TRBD1 matching over 11 bases. This clonotype originated in a man aged 18-30 years who received the YFV17D yellow fever vaccine. The sample in question was CD8+ T cells sorted from PBMCs, obtained 45 days after the yellow fever booster vaccination. The DNA of the CDR3 is TGTGCCAGCAGCCACCGGGACAGGGGGATCTACGAGCAGTACTTC. Translating gives CASSHRDRGIYEQYF.